Listed below are T cell receptor beta chains from one sample, sequenced in a study of blood T cell repertoires in COVID-19. The method was immunoSEQ multiplex PCR; TCRdb's version includes in-frame clones alone and lacks a portion of them. The top ten hold about 14% of the sample, which has about 190,000 clones, less than 85% seen once. Sequenced: peripheral blood. The receptor source for this set is a man aged 50 to 60 who had recovered from COVID-19. CDR3s include the opening cysteine and the closing phenylalanine or tryptophan. The order of the fields is J gene, clone size, D gene, V gene, CDR3 DNA, CDR3 protein. D genes are given only for firm matches. Expanded clones are given a class, and other clones once, few, many or no size at all.

>TRBJ2-1|-|-|TRBV19
TGTGCCAGTAGTATGGCCCTAGGTGAGCAGTTCTTC
CASSMALGEQFF
>TRBJ2-3|-|TRBD2|TRBV6-2/TRBV6-3
TGTGCCAGCAGTTACGGTTCTAGCGGGAGATCAGATACGCAGTATTTT
CASSYGSSGRSDTQYF
>TRBJ2-2|-|TRBD2|TRBV11-3
TGTGCCAGCAGCCCTGGAACTAGCGGGAGGGTTGTGGACGGGGAGCTGTTTTTT
CASSPGTSGRVVDGELFF
>TRBJ2-7|-|-|TRBV7-9
TGTGCCAGCAGCTCACATCAATCAGGGGCCGTAGGAGAGCAGTACTTC
CASSSHQSGAVGEQYF
>TRBJ2-7|-|TRBD1|TRBV29-1
TGCAGCGTTGAATCTTCCGGACAGGGGTTTAGGGAGCAGTACTTC
CSVESSGQGFREQYF
>TRBJ1-1|-|-|TRBV7-2
TGTGCCAGCAGCGCGGCGTACACTGAAGCTTTCTTT
CASSAAYTEAFF
>TRBJ1-6|once|-|TRBV25-1
TGTGCCAGCAGTGAAGCGGGGTTAGGCAATTCACCCCTCCACTTT
CASSEAGLGNSPLHF
>TRBJ2-5|-|TRBD2|TRBV3-1/TRBV3-2
TGTGCCAGCAGCCAAGGAAGGACTAGCGGAGAGACCCAGTACTTC
CASSQGRTSGETQYF
>TRBJ2-3|-|-|TRBV19
TGTGCCAGTAGTATCGCCCGGTCCCACCTTCCCGATACGCAGTATTTT
CASSIARSHLPDTQYF
>TRBJ2-7|-|-|TRBV16
TGTGCCAGCAGCCGACAGGAGCCCTACGAGCAGTACTTC
CASSRQEPYEQYF
>TRBJ2-3|-|TRBD2|TRBV7-9
TGTGCCAGCAGCTTCGGGGGGGCAGATACGCAGTATTTT
CASSFGGADTQYF
>TRBJ2-3|-|-|TRBV6-5
TGTGCCAGCAAAGACGCTAGCTCCAGAGATACGCAGTATTTT
CASKDASSRDTQYF
>TRBJ2-2|-|-|TRBV25-1
TGTGCCAGCAGTGAATGGCGGGGGCTCGGGGAGCTGTTTTTT
CASSEWRGLGELFF
>TRBJ1-6|few|-|TRBV30
TGTGCCTGGGACGGTCAATCGAATTCACCCCTCCACTTT
CAWDGQSNSPLHF